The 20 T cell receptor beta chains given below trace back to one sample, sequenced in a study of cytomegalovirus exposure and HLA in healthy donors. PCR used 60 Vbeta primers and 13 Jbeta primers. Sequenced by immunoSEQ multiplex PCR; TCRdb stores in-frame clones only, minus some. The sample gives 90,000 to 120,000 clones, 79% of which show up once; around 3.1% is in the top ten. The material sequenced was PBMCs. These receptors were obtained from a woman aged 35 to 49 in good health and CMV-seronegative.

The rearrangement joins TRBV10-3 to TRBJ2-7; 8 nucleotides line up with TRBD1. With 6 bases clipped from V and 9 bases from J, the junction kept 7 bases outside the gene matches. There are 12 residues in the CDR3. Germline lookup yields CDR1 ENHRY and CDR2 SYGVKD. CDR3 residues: CAISGDRKGQYF. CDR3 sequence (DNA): TGTGCCATCAGCGGGGACAGGAAAGGGCAGTACTTC.

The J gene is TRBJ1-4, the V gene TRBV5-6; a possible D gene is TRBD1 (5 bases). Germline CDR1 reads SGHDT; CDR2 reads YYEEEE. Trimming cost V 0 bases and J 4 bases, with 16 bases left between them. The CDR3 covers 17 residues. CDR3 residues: CASSLGPRRGINEKLFF. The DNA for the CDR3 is TGTGCCAGCAGCTTGGGCCCTCGCCGGGGGATTAATGAAAAACTGTTTTTT.

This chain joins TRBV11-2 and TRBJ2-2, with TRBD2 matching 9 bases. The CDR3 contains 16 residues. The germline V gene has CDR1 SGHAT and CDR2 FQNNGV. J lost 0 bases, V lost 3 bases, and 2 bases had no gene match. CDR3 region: CASSFLAGANTGELFF. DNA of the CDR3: TGTGCCAGCAGCTTCTTAGCGGGAGCGAACACCGGGGAGCTGTTTTTT.

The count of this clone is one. CDR3 sequence reads: CASSFAGLAGGSQFF. The CDR3 DNA reads as TGTGCCAGCAGTTTCGCCGGACTAGCGGGGGGCTCGCAGTTCTTC. The rearrangement joins TRBV27 to TRBJ2-1, with 14 positions matching TRBD2. CDR3 length: 15 amino acids. Per germline, CDR1 MNHEY and CDR2 SMNVEV (reference sequence). The junction had 7 bases not matched to a gene; V was cut back by 3 bases and J by 12 bases.

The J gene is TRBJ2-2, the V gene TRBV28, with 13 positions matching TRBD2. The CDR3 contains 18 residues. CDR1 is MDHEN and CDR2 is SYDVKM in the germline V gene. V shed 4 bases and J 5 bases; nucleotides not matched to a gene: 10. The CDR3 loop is CASSYSTSGGARTGELFF. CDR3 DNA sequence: TGTGCCAGCAGTTACTCAACTAGCGGGGGGGCGCGGACCGGGGAGCTGTTTTTT.

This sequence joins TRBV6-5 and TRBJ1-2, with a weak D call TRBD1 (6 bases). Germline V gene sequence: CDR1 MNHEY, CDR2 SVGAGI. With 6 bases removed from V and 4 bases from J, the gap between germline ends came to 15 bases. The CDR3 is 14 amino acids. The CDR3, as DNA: TGTGCCAGCAGGTTTCACGGGACAAGCTATGGCTACACCTTC. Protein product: CASRFHGTSYGYTF.

This CDR3 reads CASSATTYQETQYF. As DNA, the CDR3 is TGTGCCAGCAGCGCTACTACTTACCAAGAGACCCAGTACTTC. The genes are TRBV9 and TRBJ2-5; D not resolved. CDR1 is SGDLS, CDR2 YYNGEE, per germline. The CDR3 is 14 residues long. Trimming cost V 3 bases and J 0 bases, with 9 bases left between them.

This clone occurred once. The CDR3 DNA reads TGTGCCAGCAGTGAAGTGTTTAACATGAGGGACAGAGAAGAGACCCAGTACTTC. Protein: CASSEVFNMRDREETQYF. J is TRBJ2-5 and V is TRBV6-1; 7 nucleotides align to TRBD1. Germline V gene sequence: CDR1 MNHNS, CDR2 SASEGT. The CDR3 has 18 residues. V shed 1 base, J shed 3 bases, and the junction held 14 bases outside the gene matches.

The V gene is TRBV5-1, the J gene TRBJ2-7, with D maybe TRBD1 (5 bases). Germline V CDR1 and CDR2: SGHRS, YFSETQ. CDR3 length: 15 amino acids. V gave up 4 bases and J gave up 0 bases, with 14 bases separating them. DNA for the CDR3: TGCGCCAGCAGCCCGGACACCAAGAGCTCCTACGAGCAGTACTTC. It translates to CASSPDTKSSYEQYF.

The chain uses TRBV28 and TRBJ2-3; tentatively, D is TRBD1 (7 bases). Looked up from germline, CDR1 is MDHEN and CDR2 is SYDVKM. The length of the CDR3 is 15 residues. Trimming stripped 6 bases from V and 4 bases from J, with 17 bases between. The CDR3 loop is CASRGGGRGADTQYF. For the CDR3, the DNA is TGTGCCAGCAGGGGGGGAGGCAGGGGGGCAGATACGCAGTATTTT.

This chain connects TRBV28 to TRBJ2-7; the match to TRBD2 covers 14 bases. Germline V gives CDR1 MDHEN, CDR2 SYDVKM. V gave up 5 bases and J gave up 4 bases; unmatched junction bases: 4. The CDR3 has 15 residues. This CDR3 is CASSPRTSGRYEQYF. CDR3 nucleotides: TGTGCCAGCAGTCCGAGGACTAGCGGGAGGTACGAGCAGTACTTC. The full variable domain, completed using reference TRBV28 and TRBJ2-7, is DVKVTQSSRYLVKRTGEKVFLECVQDMDHENMFWYRQDPGLGLRLIYFSYDVKMKEKGDIPEGYSVSREKKERFSLILESASTNQTSMYLCASSPRTSGRYEQYFGPGTRLTVT.

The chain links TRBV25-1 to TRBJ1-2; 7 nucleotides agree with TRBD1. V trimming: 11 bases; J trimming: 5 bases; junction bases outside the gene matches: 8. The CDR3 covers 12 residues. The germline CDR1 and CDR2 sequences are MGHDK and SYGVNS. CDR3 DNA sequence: TGTGCCTCGCGGGACAGCGAGTATGGCTACACCTTC. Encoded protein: CASRDSEYGYTF.

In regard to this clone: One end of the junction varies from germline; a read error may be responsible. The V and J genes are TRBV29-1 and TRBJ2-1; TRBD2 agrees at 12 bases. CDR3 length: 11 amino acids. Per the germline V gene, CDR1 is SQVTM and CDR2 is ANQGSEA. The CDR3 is CSGGLAGERFF. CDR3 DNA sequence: TGCAGCGGGGGACTAGCGGGTGAGCGGTTCTTC.

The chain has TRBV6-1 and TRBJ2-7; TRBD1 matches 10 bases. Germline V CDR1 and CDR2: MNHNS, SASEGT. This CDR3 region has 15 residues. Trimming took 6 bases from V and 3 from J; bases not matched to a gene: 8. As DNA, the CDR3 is TGTGCCAGCAGCGCGGCGGGACAGGGGATCTACGAGCAGTACTTC. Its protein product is CASSAAGQGIYEQYF.

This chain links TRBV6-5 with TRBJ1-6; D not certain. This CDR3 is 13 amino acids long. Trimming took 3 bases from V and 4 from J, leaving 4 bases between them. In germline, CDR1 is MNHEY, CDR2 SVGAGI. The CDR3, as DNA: TGTGCCAGCAGTTATAGATATAATTCACCCCTCCACTTT. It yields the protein CASSYRYNSPLHF.

CDR3 loop: CASSLGQATNEKLFF. In nucleotides, the CDR3 is TGTGCCAGCAGCTTAGGTCAGGCAACTAATGAAAAACTGTTTTTT. The chain joins TRBV7-6 to TRBJ1-4; D unclear. Germline V gives CDR1 SGHVS, CDR2 FNYEAQ. The CDR3 extends over 15 amino acids. V was shortened by 1 base and J by 0 bases, with 6 bases between the two germline ends.

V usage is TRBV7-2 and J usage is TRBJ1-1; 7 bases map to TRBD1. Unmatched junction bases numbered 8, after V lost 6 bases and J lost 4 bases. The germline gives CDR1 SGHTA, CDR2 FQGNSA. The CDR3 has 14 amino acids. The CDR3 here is CASRRAGGITEAFF. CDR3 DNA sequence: TGTGCCAGCAGGCGGGCAGGGGGTATCACTGAAGCTTTCTTT.

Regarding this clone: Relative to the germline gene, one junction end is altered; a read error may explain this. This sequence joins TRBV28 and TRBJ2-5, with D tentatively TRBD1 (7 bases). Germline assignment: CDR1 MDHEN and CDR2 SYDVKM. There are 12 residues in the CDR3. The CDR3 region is CASRRGQGTQYF. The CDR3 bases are TGTGCCAGCCGGAGGGGGCAAGGGACCCAGTACTTC.

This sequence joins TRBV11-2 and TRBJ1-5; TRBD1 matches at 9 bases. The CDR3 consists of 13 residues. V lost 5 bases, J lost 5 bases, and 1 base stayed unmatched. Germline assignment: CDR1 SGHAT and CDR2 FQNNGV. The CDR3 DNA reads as TGTGCCAGCAGCCGGGACAGGGATCAGCCCCAGCATTTT. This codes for CASSRDRDQPQHF.

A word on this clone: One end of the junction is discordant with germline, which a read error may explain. CDR3 coding DNA: TGTTCCAGCAGCTTAGAAGCTGGGGGGTCTGTGAGCAATCAGCCCCAGCATTTT. Translating it yields CSSSLEAGGSVSNQPQHF. V and J are TRBV7-9 and TRBJ1-5; TRBD1 might be the D (5 bases). The germline gives CDR1 SEHNR, CDR2 FQNEAQ (reference sequence). This CDR3 is built from 18 residues.